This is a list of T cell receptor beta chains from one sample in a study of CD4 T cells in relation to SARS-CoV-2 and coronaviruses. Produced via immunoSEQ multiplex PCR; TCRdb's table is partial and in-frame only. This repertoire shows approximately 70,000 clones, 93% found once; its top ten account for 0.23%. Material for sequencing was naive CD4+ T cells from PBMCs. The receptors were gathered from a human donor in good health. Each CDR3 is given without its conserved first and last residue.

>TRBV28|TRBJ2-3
ASSGPGTRTDTQY
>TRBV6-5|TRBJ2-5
ASSYSTGEETQY
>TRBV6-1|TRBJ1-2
ASSDGQGSNYGYT
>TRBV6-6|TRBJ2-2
ASSTSYPNTGELF
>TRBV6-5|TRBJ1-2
ASSTRGSPFYGYT
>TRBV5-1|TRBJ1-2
ASSFDVGTNYGYT
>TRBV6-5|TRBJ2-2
ATSRTTSGHGELF
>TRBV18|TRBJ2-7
ASSPPAGSTYEQY
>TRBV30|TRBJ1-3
AWSRDSGNTIY
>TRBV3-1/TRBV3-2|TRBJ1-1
ASSRTSGGVNTEAF
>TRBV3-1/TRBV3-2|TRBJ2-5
ASSQLTSGRAQETTQY
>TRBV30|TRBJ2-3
AWRRWTGGLDTQY
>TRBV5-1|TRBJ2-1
ASSSQASATYNEQF
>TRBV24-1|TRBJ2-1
ATSDPIRSGEQF
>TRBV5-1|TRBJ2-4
ASSFDSTNIQY
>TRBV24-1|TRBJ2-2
ATGRRTASNTGELF
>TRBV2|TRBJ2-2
ASRGLGLAGGTGELF
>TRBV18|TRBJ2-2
ASSPPNRGTGELF
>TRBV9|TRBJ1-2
ASSVGVFGYT
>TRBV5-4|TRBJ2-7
ASSSGTSGRYEQY
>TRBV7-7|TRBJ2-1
ASSLGGVAYNEQF
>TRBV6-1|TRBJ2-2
ASSDRQGSGELF